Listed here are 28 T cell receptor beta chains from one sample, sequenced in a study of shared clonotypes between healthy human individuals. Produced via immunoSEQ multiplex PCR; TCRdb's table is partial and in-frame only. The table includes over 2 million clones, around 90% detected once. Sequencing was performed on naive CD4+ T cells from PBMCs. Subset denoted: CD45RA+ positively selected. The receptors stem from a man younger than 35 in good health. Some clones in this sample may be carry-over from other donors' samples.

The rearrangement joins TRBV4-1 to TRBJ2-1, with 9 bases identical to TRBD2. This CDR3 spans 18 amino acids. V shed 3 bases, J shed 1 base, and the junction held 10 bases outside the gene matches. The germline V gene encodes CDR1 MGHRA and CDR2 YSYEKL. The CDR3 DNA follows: TGCGCCAGCAGCCAGGGAATGGCGGCGGGGGGGTCCTACAATGAGCAGTTCTTC. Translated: CASSQGMAAGGSYNEQFF.

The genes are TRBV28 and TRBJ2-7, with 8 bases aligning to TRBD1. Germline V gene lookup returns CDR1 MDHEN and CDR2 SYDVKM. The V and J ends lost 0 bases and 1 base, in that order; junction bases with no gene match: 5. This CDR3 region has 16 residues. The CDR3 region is CASSLWGGQGSYEQYF. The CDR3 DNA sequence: TGTGCCAGCAGTTTATGGGGAGGACAGGGTTCCTACGAGCAGTACTTC.

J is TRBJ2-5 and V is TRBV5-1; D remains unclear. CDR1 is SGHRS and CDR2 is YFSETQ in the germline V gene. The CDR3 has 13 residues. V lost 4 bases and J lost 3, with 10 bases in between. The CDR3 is CASSPAPEETQYF. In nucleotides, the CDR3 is TGCGCCAGCAGCCCTGCCCCAGAAGAGACCCAGTACTTC.

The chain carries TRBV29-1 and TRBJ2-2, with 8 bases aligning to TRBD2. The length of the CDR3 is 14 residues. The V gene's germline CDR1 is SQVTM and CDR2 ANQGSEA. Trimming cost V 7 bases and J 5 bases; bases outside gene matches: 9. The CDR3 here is CSAGRGLDTGELFF. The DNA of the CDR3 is TGCAGCGCCGGGAGGGGGTTGGATACCGGGGAGCTGTTTTTT.

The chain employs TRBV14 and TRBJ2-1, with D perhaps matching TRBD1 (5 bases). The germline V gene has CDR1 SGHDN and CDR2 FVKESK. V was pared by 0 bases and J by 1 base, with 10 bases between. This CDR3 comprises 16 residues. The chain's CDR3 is CASSQEQGSSYNEQFF. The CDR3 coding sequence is TGTGCCAGCAGCCAAGAGCAGGGATCTTCCTACAATGAGCAGTTCTTC. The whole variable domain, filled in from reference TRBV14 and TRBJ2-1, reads EAGVTQFPSHSVIEKGQTVTLRCDPISGHDNLYWYRRVMGKEIKFLLHFVKESKQDESGMPNNRFLAERTGGTYSTLKVQPAELEDSGVYFCASSQEQGSSYNEQFFGPGTRLTVL.

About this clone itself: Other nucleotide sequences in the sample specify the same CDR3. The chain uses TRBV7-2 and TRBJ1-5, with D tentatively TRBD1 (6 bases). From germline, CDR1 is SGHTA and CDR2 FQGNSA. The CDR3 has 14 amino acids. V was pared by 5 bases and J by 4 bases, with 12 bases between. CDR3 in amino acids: CASSLLGGNQPQHF. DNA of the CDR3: TGTGCCAGCAGCCTCCTAGGGGGTAATCAGCCCCAGCATTTT.

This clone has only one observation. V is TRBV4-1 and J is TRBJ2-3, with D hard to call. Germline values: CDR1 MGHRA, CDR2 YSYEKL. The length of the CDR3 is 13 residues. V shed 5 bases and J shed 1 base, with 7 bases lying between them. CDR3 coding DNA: TGCGCCAGCAGCGCAAGGGGCACAGATACGCAGTATTTT. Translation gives CASSARGTDTQYF.

The CDR3 sequence is CASSSLRGQPQHF. The CDR3 DNA is TGTGCCAGCAGTAGTCTACGGGGTCAGCCCCAGCATTTT. V and J are TRBV28 and TRBJ1-5; D remains ambiguous. The germline CDR1 and CDR2 sequences are MDHEN and SYDVKM. CDR3 length: 13 residues. Trimming stripped 5 bases from V and 6 bases from J, with 11 bases between.

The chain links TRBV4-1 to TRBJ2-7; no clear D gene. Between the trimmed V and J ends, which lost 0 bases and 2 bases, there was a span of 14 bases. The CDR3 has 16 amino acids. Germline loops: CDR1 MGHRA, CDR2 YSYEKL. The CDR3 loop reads CASSQERQALTYEQYF. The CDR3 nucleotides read TGCGCCAGCAGCCAAGAGCGGCAGGCCCTGACCTACGAGCAGTACTTC.

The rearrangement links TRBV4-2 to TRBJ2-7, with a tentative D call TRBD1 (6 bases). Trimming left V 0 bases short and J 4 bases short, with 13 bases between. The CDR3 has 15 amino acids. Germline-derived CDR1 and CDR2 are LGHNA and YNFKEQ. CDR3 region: CASSQDEQGDYEQYF. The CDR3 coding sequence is TGTGCCAGCAGCCAAGATGAACAGGGAGATTACGAGCAGTACTTC.

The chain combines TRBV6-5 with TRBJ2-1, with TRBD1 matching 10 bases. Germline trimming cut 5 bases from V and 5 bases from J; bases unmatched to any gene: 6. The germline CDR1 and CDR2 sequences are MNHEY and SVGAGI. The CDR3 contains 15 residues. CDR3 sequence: CASSNRDRGHNEQFF. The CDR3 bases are TGTGCCAGCAGTAACCGGGACAGGGGCCACAATGAGCAGTTCTTC.

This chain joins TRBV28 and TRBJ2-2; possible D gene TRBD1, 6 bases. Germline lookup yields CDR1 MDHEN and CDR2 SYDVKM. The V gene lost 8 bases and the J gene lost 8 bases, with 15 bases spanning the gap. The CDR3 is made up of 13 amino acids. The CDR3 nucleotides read TGTGCCAGCGGCCTCACCGGGACAGGGGAGCTGTTTTTT. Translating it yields CASGLTGTGELFF.

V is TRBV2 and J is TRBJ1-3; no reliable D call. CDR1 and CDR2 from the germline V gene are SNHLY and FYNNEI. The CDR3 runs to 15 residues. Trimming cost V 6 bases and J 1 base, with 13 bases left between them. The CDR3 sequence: CASRLGPQSGNTIYF. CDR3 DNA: TGTGCCAGCAGGTTAGGTCCGCAGTCTGGAAACACCATATATTTT.

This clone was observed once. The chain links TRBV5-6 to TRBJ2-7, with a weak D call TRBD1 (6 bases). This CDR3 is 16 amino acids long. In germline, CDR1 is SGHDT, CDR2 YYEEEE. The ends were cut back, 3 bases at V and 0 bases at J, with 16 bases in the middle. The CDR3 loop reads CASSWTGQPLSYEQYF. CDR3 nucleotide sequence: TGTGCCAGCAGCTGGACTGGACAGCCTCTCTCCTACGAGCAGTACTTC.

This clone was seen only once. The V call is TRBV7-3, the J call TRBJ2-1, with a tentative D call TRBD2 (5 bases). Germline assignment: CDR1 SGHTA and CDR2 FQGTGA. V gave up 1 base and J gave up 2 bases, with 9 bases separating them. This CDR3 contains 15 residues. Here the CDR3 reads CASSLRADPYNEQFF. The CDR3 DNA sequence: TGTGCCAGCAGCTTAAGAGCGGATCCCTACAATGAGCAGTTCTTC.

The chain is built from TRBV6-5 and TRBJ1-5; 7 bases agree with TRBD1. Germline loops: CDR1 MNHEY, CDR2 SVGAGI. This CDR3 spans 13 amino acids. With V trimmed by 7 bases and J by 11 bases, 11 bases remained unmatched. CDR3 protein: CASNPRPRGTQHF. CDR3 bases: TGTGCCAGCAACCCCCGACCCAGGGGGACCCAGCATTTT.

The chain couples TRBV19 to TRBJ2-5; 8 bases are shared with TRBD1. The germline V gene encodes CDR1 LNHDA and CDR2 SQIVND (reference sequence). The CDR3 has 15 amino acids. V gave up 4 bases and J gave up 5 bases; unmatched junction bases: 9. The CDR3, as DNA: TGTGCCAGTAGTACCTGGACAGGGATAGGGGAGACCCAGTACTTC. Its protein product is CASSTWTGIGETQYF.

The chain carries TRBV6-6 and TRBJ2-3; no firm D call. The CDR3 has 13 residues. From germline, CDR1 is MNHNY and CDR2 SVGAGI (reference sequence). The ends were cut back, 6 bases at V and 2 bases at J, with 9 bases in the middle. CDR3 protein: CASRSDLTDTQYF. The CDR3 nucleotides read TGTGCCAGCAGATCCGACCTCACAGATACGCAGTATTTT.

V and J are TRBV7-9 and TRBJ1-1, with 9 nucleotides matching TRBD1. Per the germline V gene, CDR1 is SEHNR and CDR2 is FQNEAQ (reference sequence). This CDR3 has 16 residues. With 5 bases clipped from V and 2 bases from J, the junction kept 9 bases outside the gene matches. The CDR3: CASSLLQGAGNTEAFF. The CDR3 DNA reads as TGTGCCAGCAGCCTACTACAGGGGGCAGGAAACACTGAAGCTTTCTTT.

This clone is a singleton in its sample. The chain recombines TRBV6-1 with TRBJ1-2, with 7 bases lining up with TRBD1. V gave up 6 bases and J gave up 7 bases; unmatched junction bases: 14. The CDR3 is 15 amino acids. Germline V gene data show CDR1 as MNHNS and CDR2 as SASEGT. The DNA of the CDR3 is TGTGCCAGCAGGGGTGGGGACAGCCTCTTTATTGGCTACACCTTC. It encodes CASRGGDSLFIGYTF.

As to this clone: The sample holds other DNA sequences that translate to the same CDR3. Written as DNA, the CDR3 is TGTGCCAGCAGTTTAGTGTATCAGCCCCAGCATTTT. Its translation: CASSLVYQPQHF. The chain is built from TRBV28 and TRBJ1-5, with D unclear. Per the germline V gene, CDR1 is MDHEN and CDR2 is SYDVKM. The V gene lost 2 bases and the J gene lost 5 bases, with 4 bases spanning the gap. The CDR3 has 12 amino acids.

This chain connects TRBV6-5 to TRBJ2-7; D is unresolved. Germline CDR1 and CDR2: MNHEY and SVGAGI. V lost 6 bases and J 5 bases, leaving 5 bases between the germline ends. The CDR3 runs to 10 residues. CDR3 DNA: TGTGCCAGCAGGGGTAACGAGCAGTACTTC. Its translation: CASRGNEQYF.

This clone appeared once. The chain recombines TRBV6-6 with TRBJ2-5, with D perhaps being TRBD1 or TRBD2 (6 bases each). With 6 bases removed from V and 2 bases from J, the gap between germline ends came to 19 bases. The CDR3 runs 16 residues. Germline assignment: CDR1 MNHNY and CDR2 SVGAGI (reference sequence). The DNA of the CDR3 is TGTGCCAGCAGAAACGGCGGGACAAGAAAACAAGAGACCCAGTACTTC. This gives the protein CASRNGGTRKQETQYF.

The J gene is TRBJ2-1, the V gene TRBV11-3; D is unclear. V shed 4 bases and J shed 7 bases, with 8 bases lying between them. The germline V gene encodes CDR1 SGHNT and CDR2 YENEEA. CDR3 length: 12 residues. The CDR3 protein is CASSSDRNEQFF. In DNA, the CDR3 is TGTGCCAGCAGCTCCGACCGGAATGAGCAGTTCTTC.

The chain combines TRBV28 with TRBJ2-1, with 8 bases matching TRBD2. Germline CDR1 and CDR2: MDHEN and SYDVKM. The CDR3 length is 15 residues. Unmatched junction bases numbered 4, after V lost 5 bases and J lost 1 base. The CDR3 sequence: CASSIVAGSYNEQFF. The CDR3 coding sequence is TGTGCCAGCAGTATTGTAGCGGGGTCCTACAATGAGCAGTTCTTC.

The CDR3 nucleotides read TGTGCCAGCAGTCCCGGGGGCGCGGGCACCGGGGAGCTGTTTTTT. It codes for CASSPGGAGTGELFF. The rearrangement links TRBV28 to TRBJ2-2, with D perhaps given as TRBD1 or TRBD2 (6 bases each). The CDR3 runs to 15 residues. Germline values: CDR1 MDHEN, CDR2 SYDVKM. Trimming cost V 5 bases and J 4 bases, with 14 bases left between them.

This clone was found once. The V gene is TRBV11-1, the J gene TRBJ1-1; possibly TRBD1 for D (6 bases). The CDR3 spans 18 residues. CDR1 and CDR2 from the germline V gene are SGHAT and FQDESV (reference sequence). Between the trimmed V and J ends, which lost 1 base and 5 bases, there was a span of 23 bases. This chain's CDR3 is CASSLVAQSSGAWTEAFF. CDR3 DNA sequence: TGTGCCAGCAGCTTAGTAGCCCAGTCTTCAGGGGCTTGGACTGAAGCTTTCTTT.

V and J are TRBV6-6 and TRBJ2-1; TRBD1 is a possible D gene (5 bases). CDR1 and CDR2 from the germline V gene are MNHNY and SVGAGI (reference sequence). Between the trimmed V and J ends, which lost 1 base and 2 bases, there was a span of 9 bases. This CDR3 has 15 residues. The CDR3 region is CASSYLGLAYNEQFF. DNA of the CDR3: TGTGCCAGCAGTTACTTGGGGCTCGCCTACAATGAGCAGTTCTTC.